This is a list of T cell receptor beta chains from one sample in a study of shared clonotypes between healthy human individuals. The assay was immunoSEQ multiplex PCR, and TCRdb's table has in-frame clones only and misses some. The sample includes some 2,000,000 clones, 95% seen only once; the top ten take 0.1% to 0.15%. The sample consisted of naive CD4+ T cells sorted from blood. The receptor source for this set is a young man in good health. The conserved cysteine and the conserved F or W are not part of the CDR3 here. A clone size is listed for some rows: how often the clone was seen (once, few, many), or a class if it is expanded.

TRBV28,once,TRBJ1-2,ASIGSWAGDYT
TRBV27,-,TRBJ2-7,ASSSWTGGAYEQY
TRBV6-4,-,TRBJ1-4,ASSPTSTNEKLF
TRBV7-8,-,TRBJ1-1,ASSLQGRDTEAF
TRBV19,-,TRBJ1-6,ATNEGGKSSPLH
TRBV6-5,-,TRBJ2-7,ATGLAGGYSHEQY
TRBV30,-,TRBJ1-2,AWSAGQGFYGYT
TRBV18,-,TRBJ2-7,ASSPGRRSYEQY
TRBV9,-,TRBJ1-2,ASSVARSGDGYT
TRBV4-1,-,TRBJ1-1,ASSQARTGGGTEAF
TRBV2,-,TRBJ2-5,ASISTSGTQETQY
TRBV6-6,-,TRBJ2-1,ASNKPGQEYNEQF
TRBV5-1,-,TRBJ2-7,ASSEQGAPYEQY
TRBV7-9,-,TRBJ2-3,ASSLSTGGTDTQY
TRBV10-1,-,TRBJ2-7,ASRDRVSYEQY
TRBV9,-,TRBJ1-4,ASSVDFQGGFGNEKLF
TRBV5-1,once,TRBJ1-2,ASTVDSGTFGYT
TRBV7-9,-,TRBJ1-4,ASSSDRDRGEKLF
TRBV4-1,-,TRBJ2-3,ASSQGQGLNTDTQY
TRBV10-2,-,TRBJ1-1,ASSEWQGTEAF
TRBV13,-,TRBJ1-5,ASSGHRDGPYSNQPQH
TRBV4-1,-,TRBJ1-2,ASSPRENYGYT
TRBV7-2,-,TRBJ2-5,ASSFTRGLGRETQY
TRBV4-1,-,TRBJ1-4,ASSQVLLRQGDEKLF
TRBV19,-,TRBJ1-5,ASRDRGGYNQPQH